The rows below give T cell receptor beta chains drawn from one sample of a study of OX40 agonist ivuxolimab in advanced cancers. The table came from immunoSEQ multiplex PCR; TCRdb's copy has only in-frame clones and leaves some out. The sample includes 70,000 or so clones, less than 90% seen only once; the top ten take roughly 0.85%. The source material was CD4+ or CD8+ T cells sorted from blood, sampled in a trial of the OX40 agonist ivuxolimab. These receptors originate from an adult with an advanced solid tumor such as melanoma, head and neck, liver or kidney cancer. The CDR3 runs from the conserved cysteine through the conserved F or W. Fields, in order: J gene, V gene, D gene, CDR3 length, clone size, CDR3 DNA, CDR3 protein. D genes are given only for firm matches. Only some rows state a clone size, as once, few, many or a class for expanded clones.

TRBJ2-1 TRBV28 - 17 - TGTGCCAGCAGTCCCAAGCCAGGGACGCCAAGATACAATGAGCAGTTCTTC CASSPKPGTPRYNEQFF
TRBJ1-6 TRBV19 - 15 - TGTGCCAGTAGTCGACAGGAAAACTATAATTCACCCCTCCACTTT CASSRQENYNSPLHF
TRBJ1-2 TRBV15 - 16 - TGTGCCACCAGCAGAGATAGGGCAGGGACCCGAAGTGGCTACACCTTC CATSRDRAGTRSGYTF
TRBJ1-2 TRBV7-2 - 14 - TGTGCCAGCAGCTTTTCCAGGGGAGAAGGGGGCTACACCTTC CASSFSRGEGGYTF
TRBJ1-6 TRBV10-3 - 17 - TGTGCCATCAGACTACCCGAGGACAGCTCCTATAATTCACCCCTCCACTTT CAIRLPEDSSYNSPLHF
TRBJ1-5 TRBV28 - 14 - TGTGCCAGCAGTTTAGGGGGCCAGGGTCAGCCCCAGCATTTT CASSLGGQGQPQHF
TRBJ1-2 TRBV30 - 11 - TGTGCCTGTTGGGGCCAGGGTGGCTACACCTTC CACWGQGGYTF
TRBJ2-7 TRBV6-1 TRBD2 16 - TGTGCCAGCAGTGAAGTCTATCTAGCGGGAGCAGTCGAGCAGTACTTC CASSEVYLAGAVEQYF
TRBJ2-1 TRBV5-1 TRBD2 17 - TGCGCCAGCAGCTTGGGAGCCCTAGCGGGGACCTACAATGAGCAGTTCTTC CASSLGALAGTYNEQFF
TRBJ2-1 TRBV11-2 - 16 - TGTGCCAGCAGCTTTAGTTCCGGGACTGCCTACAATGAGCAGTTCTTC CASSFSSGTAYNEQFF
TRBJ1-2 TRBV5-8 TRBD1 14 - TGTGCCAGCAGTTCAGGGGGCGAAAGCGGCGGCTACACCTTC CASSSGGESGGYTF
TRBJ2-1 TRBV28 TRBD2 16 - TGTGCCAGCGGGAGGACTAGCGGGGGAACCTACAATGAGCAGTTCTTC CASGRTSGGTYNEQFF
TRBJ1-1 TRBV6-5 - 13 - TGTGCCAGCAGCACCACCGAGAACACTGAAGCTTTCTTT CASSTTENTEAFF
TRBJ1-5 TRBV27 - 14 - TGTGCCAGCAGTTTATCCTATTCCCAGGGGCCCCAGCATTTT CASSLSYSQGPQHF
TRBJ2-7 TRBV5-4 - 14 - TGTGCCAGCAGCTCGAGGACGGGATCCTACGAGCAGTACTTC CASSSRTGSYEQYF
TRBJ2-1 TRBV5-4 - 15 - TGTGCCAGCAGCTTGGACAGCGGAGTAGGGTATGAGCAGTTCTTC CASSLDSGVGYEQFF
TRBJ2-5 TRBV29-1 - 13 - TGCAGCGTTGAAAGGAACACAGAAGAGACCCAGTACTTC CSVERNTEETQYF
TRBJ1-4 TRBV28 TRBD1 13 - TGTGCCAGCATGTTCCGGGACAGGGATAAACTGTTTTTT CASMFRDRDKLFF
TRBJ2-1 TRBV7-8 - 15 - TGTGCCAGCAGCTTAATAGCGCCCCGCTACAATGAGCAGTTCTTC CASSLIAPRYNEQFF
TRBJ1-6 TRBV9 - 15 - TGTGCCAGCAGCGCGAGAGGCTCCTATAATTCACCCCTCCACTTT CASSARGSYNSPLHF
TRBJ1-1 TRBV6-5 - 11 - TGTGCCAGCAGACGGGATTCTGAAGCTTTCTTT CASRRDSEAFF
TRBJ2-5 TRBV27 - 15 - TGTGCCAGCAGCCACTTCGGACGGGCTCAAGAGACCCAGTACTTC CASSHFGRAQETQYF
TRBJ2-1 TRBV27 - 14 - TGTGCCAGCACCCCGACCGGCTCCTACAATGAGCAGTTCTTC CASTPTGSYNEQFF
TRBJ1-2 TRBV28 - 12 few TGTGCCAGCAGTTTATGGATGGGTGGCTACACCTTC CASSLWMGGYTF
TRBJ1-5 TRBV7-2 - 15 - TGTGCCAGCAGCCATGGGGCACAGGGCAATCAGCCCCAGCATTTT CASSHGAQGNQPQHF
TRBJ1-1 TRBV7-3 TRBD1 18 once TGTGCCAGCAGCTTAATTGGGACAGAGCCTAGGAGGGGCACTGAAGCTTTCTTT CASSLIGTEPRRGTEAFF
TRBJ1-5 TRBV7-3 - 13 - TGTGCCAGCAGCTTAAACCGGGATCAGCCCCAGCATTTT CASSLNRDQPQHF
TRBJ1-2 TRBV7-2 - 14 - TGTGCCAGCAGCCCCAAGGGAGCGTCATATGGCTACACCTTC CASSPKGASYGYTF
TRBJ2-5 TRBV28 - 14 - TGTGCCAGCAGCACCCTCGAGGGCGGAGAGACCCAGTACTTC CASSTLEGGETQYF
TRBJ2-1 TRBV5-1 TRBD2 17 - TGCGCCAGCAGCTTACGCGGGGGGCTAACCACCTACAATGAGCAGTTCTTC CASSLRGGLTTYNEQFF
TRBJ2-4 TRBV2 - 17 few TGTGCCAGCAGTGAAGCGCTTGGGCTGTGGGGCGAAAACATTCAGTACTTC CASSEALGLWGENIQYF
TRBJ1-3 TRBV7-8 - 16 - TGTGCCAGCAGCTTAGCCGTAGCATCAGGGGTAGACACCATATATTTT CASSLAVASGVDTIYF
TRBJ1-3 TRBV6-6 TRBD1 14 - TGTGCCAGCAGTCGGACAGGTGGTGGAAACACCATATATTTT CASSRTGGGNTIYF
TRBJ1-2 TRBV7-8 - 14 - TGTGCCAGCAGCTTAGCGGGGGGAAGACGTGGCTACACCTTC CASSLAGGRRGYTF
TRBJ1-6 TRBV11-2 - 15 - TGTGCCAGCAGCTTAGTAGGGATTGAGAATTCACCCCTCCACTTT CASSLVGIENSPLHF
TRBJ2-3 TRBV12-5 - 18 - TGTGCTAGTGGTTTGGTAGCGGATGGGACGGCATCCACAGATACGCAGTATTTT CASGLVADGTASTDTQYF
TRBJ2-1 TRBV7-2 TRBD1 16 - TGTGCCAGCAGCTTTAGGCGGACAGGGGTCTACAATGAGCAGTTCTTC CASSFRRTGVYNEQFF
TRBJ2-3 TRBV10-3 TRBD2 18 once TGTGCCATCAGTGACCGCGGGGGAAGCGATTCTAGCACAGATACGCAGTATTTT CAISDRGGSDSSTDTQYF
TRBJ1-2 TRBV5-8 - 14 - TGTGCCAGCAGCTTGGAGTGGCAGTCCTATGGCTACACCTTC CASSLEWQSYGYTF
TRBJ2-2 TRBV7-7 - 16 - TGTGCCAGCAGCTTAGACATGGGTGGTGGTACCGGGGAGCTGTTTTTT CASSLDMGGGTGELFF
TRBJ2-7 TRBV10-3 - 11 - TGTGCCATCAGTGAGTCGAGGGAGCAGTACTTC CAISESREQYF
TRBJ1-6 TRBV16 TRBD1 15 - TGTGCCAGCAGCCAATCAACAGGGGGCTTTTCACCCCTCCACTTT CASSQSTGGFSPLHF
TRBJ1-4 TRBV5-6 - 13 - TGTGCCAGCAACTACGGGACGGATGAAAAACTGTTTTTT CASNYGTDEKLFF
TRBJ2-7 TRBV2 TRBD2 14 - TGTGCCAGCAGTGAAACCCAGCGGGAGGGACCGCAGTACTTC CASSETQREGPQYF
TRBJ2-2 TRBV4-2 - 16 - TGTGCCAGCAGCCAAGAGAGGGAGCAGAACACCGGGGAGCTGTTTTTT CASSQEREQNTGELFF
TRBJ2-2 TRBV6-1 TRBD1 15 - TGTGCCAGCAGAGGAGGACAGGGCAGTCCCGGGGAGCTGTTTTTT CASRGGQGSPGELFF
TRBJ1-3 TRBV28 TRBD1 15 - TGTGCCAGCAGTTTTTCGGGACAGGGTCGAAACACCATATATTTT CASSFSGQGRNTIYF
TRBJ2-7 TRBV21-1 - 13 few TGTGCCAGCAGCAACCAAACAGGGGCCGAGCAGTACTTC CASSNQTGAEQYF
TRBJ2-2 TRBV18 TRBD2 17 few TGTGCCAGCTCACCGGGTAGCGGGAGGCTGAACACCGGGGAGCTGTTTTTT CASSPGSGRLNTGELFF
TRBJ2-3 TRBV9 - 15 - TGTGCCAGCAGCGTAAGGGACTCTAGCACAGATACGCAGTATTTT CASSVRDSSTDTQYF
TRBJ2-1 TRBV5-1 - 16 once TGCGCCAGCAGCTTGGCTTGGACCCCGAAGGGCAATGAGCAGTTCTTC CASSLAWTPKGNEQFF
TRBJ1-4 TRBV5-1 TRBD1 17 once TGCGCCAGCAGCTCCGGGACAGGGCTTACAACTAATGAAAAACTGTTTTTT CASSSGTGLTTNEKLFF
TRBJ2-5 TRBV6-1 - 16 - TGTGCCAGCAGTGAAGGGGGGCGGGGATCTGGAGAGACCCAGTACTTC CASSEGGRGSGETQYF
TRBJ2-7 TRBV28 TRBD1 15 - TGTGCCAGCAGTTCCAACAGGGGGGACCCCTACGAGCAGTACTTC CASSSNRGDPYEQYF
TRBJ2-3 TRBV6-1 - 11 once TGTGCCAGCTCAAAGGGGGATACGCAGTATTTT CASSKGDTQYF
TRBJ2-7 TRBV2 TRBD2 15 - TGTGCCAGCAGTGCCAGGACTAGCGGGATAGTCGAGCAGTACTTC CASSARTSGIVEQYF